The next 31 T cell receptor beta chains were all read from a single sample in a study of somatic mutations in cytotoxic T cells in rheumatoid arthritis. Profiled with immunoSEQ multiplex PCR; TCRdb holds only in-frame clones, not every one. The sample carries about 25,000 clones, just under 75% recorded once. Material for sequencing was CD8+ T cells sorted from blood. These receptors originate from a woman aged 18-35 years in good health.

This sequence joins TRBV11-2 and TRBJ2-7; D gene uncertain. Germline V CDR1 and CDR2: SGHAT, FQNNGV. The CDR3 extends over 14 amino acids. V lost 0 bases to trimming and J lost 0 bases, with 6 bases between them. CDR3 sequence reads: CASSLDPPSYEQYF. CDR3 coding DNA: TGTGCCAGCAGCTTAGATCCCCCCTCCTACGAGCAGTACTTC.

A few counts support this clone. V gene TRBV27 combines with J gene TRBJ2-2, with 10 bases matching TRBD1. The CDR3 extends over 13 amino acids. Germline V gene sequence: CDR1 MNHEY, CDR2 SMNVEV (reference sequence). The trim removed 10 bases at V and 7 bases at J, leaving 6 bases unmatched. CDR3 sequence reads: CATKTGGNGELFF. In DNA, the CDR3 is TGTGCCACCAAGACAGGGGGCAACGGGGAGCTGTTTTTT.

The table lists this clone with a few counts. The rearrangement links TRBV9 to TRBJ2-1; maybe TRBD1 (5 bases). CDR3 length: 18 amino acids. CDR1 and CDR2 (germline): SGDLS, YYNGEE. V was cut by 0 bases and J by 8 bases, with 24 bases left in between. DNA of the CDR3: TGTGCCAGCAGCGTAGCAGATTTCGGAGACAGTGGGCTCGATGAGCAGTTCTTC. Encoded protein: CASSVADFGDSGLDEQFF.

This clone was seen once. This chain connects TRBV7-2 to TRBJ2-7, with D maybe TRBD2 (6 bases). Trimming took off 1 base at V and 2 bases at J, with 9 bases between the two ends. CDR3 length equals 14 residues. CDR1 and CDR2 (germline): SGHTA, FQGNSA. The DNA of the CDR3 is TGTGCCAGCAGCTTAGGAGCGGGTGCCTACGAGCAGTACTTC. This translates into CASSLGAGAYEQYF.

The CDR3, as DNA: TGTGCCAGCAGTTCCTCAGGGGGCATTGGAAACACCATATATTTT. As protein: CASSSSGGIGNTIYF. The chain uses TRBV28 and TRBJ1-3; 8 bases match TRBD1. The J segment lost 3 bases and the V segment lost 4 bases, leaving 5 bases of the junction unmatched. The CDR3 is 15 residues long. Germline V gene data show CDR1 as MDHEN and CDR2 as SYDVKM.

The V gene is TRBV2, the J gene TRBJ2-1; 7 positions match TRBD2. This CDR3 is built from 16 residues. The V and J ends lost 6 bases and 8 bases, in that order; junction bases with no gene match: 16. Germline lookup yields CDR1 SNHLY and CDR2 FYNNEI. CDR3 residues: CASRLDGGGVSDEQFF. CDR3 nucleotides: TGTGCCAGCAGGCTCGACGGCGGGGGAGTTTCCGATGAGCAGTTCTTC.

V usage is TRBV6-1 and J usage is TRBJ1-5, with D perhaps TRBD1 (6 bases). From germline, CDR1 is MNHNS and CDR2 SASEGT. This CDR3 is built from 17 residues. V was pared by 4 bases and J by 1 base, with 17 bases between. CDR3 loop: CASSVFPGHLSNQPQHF. CDR3 DNA sequence: TGTGCCAGCAGTGTCTTCCCGGGACACCTAAGCAATCAGCCCCAGCATTTT.

This clone was seen only a few times. The genes are TRBV6-5 and TRBJ1-1; no definite D call. Germline lookup yields CDR1 MNHEY and CDR2 SVGAGI. The CDR3 loop spans 13 amino acids. V lost 6 bases and J lost 4, with 12 bases in between. Here the CDR3 DNA reads TGTGCCAGCAGCCCCGGGGTGGCCACTGAAGCTTTCTTT. Its translation is CASSPGVATEAFF.

The chain links TRBV4-2 to TRBJ1-2, with D possibly being TRBD1 (6 bases). The CDR3 has 16 residues. V gave up 0 bases and J gave up 3 bases, with 14 bases separating them. Germline lookup yields CDR1 LGHNA and CDR2 YNFKEQ. CDR3 nucleotides: TGTGCCAGCAGCCAAGAATCTCCGGGGGGCGACTATGGCTACACCTTC. Protein: CASSQESPGGDYGYTF.

This sequence joins TRBV27 and TRBJ2-1; D possibly corresponds to TRBD2 (6 bases). V lost 2 bases and J 8 bases, leaving 19 bases between the germline ends. This CDR3 has 16 amino acids. Per germline, CDR1 MNHEY and CDR2 SMNVEV (reference sequence). In DNA, the CDR3 is TGTGCCAGCAGTTTAACCGGGACTCCCCCAGTGCATGAGCAGTTCTTC. Amino acid sequence: CASSLTGTPPVHEQFF.

The gene calls are TRBV5-1 and TRBJ2-7, with D perhaps matching TRBD1 (5 bases). Trimming removed 5 bases from V and 2 bases from J, with 11 bases in between. This CDR3 is 13 amino acids long. Germline V lookup: CDR1 SGHRS, CDR2 YFSETQ. The CDR3, as DNA: TGCGCCAGCAGACTACAGGCCACCTACGAGCAGTACTTC. Its translation is CASRLQATYEQYF.

The rearrangement links TRBV7-9 to TRBJ2-1; the D gene is possibly TRBD1 (5 bases). From germline, CDR1 is SEHNR and CDR2 FQNEAQ (reference sequence). CDR3 length: 13 residues. V lost 7 bases and J 6 bases, leaving 13 bases between the germline ends. The CDR3 loop reads CASKGRVSNEQFF. CDR3 sequence (DNA): TGTGCCAGCAAAGGCAGGGTCTCCAATGAGCAGTTCTTC.

This clone showed up just a few times. The chain joins TRBV6-4 to TRBJ2-2; D uncertain. The CDR3 runs 13 residues. Trimming left V 7 bases short and J 3 bases short, with 9 bases between. Looked up from germline, CDR1 is MRHNA and CDR2 is SNTAGT. CDR3 residues: CASTPSDTGELFF. The CDR3 DNA is TGTGCCAGCACCCCATCGGACACCGGGGAGCTGTTTTTT.

DNA of the CDR3: TGTGCCAGCTCAAACCGGGACTTTACCTACGAGCAGTACTTC. Amino acids: CASSNRDFTYEQYF. The genes are TRBV6-5 and TRBJ2-7, with TRBD2 as a possible D gene (6 bases). Germline loops: CDR1 MNHEY, CDR2 SVGAGI. The CDR3 is made up of 14 amino acids. V lost 8 bases and J 2 bases, leaving 16 bases between the germline ends.

The chain employs TRBV20-1 and TRBJ2-1; D gene uncertain. Trimming pared 3 bases from V and 2 bases from J, leaving 2 bases between. CDR3 length equals 11 residues. Germline CDR1 reads DFQATT; CDR2 reads SNEGSKA (reference sequence). The CDR3 spells CSASTYNEQFF. DNA for the CDR3: TGCAGTGCTAGTACCTACAATGAGCAGTTCTTC.

Regarding this clone: This CDR3 fails to terminate in the conserved phenylalanine or tryptophan, so it likely reflects a read error. Because the CDR3's place on the DNA is in doubt, the DNA is left out and the CDR3 is given as listed by TCRdb. V and J are TRBV6-4 and TRBJ1-2. Germline CDR1 and CDR2: MRHNA and SNTAGT. From its first to its last residue, the CDR3 has 13 amino acids. CDR3 in amino acids: CASSDLGTGAFSL.

The chain recombines TRBV5-5 with TRBJ1-5, with D perhaps TRBD1 (5 bases). V shed 4 bases and J shed 5 bases, with 10 bases lying between them. The CDR3 sequence is 13 residues long. Germline loops: CDR1 SGHKS, CDR2 YYEKEE (reference sequence). CDR3: CASSVRGDQPQHF. As DNA, the CDR3 is TGTGCCAGCAGCGTCCGGGGCGATCAGCCCCAGCATTTT.

The chain recombines TRBV27 with TRBJ2-1; the match to TRBD2 covers 9 bases. Germline V gene data show CDR1 as MNHEY and CDR2 as SMNVEV (reference sequence). The CDR3 runs 15 residues. Trimming at V came to 5 bases and at J to 4 bases, leaving 6 bases not matched to a gene. The CDR3 DNA reads as TGTGCCAGCAGTCTGACTAGCGGAGTTTACAATGAGCAGTTCTTC. Translating it yields CASSLTSGVYNEQFF.

The chain is built from TRBV5-1 and TRBJ2-5, with D perhaps TRBD2 (5 bases). Germline CDR1 SGHRS, CDR2 YFSETQ. This CDR3 is 14 amino acids long. Trimming took off 1 base at V and 1 base at J, with 8 bases between the two ends. This chain's CDR3 is CASSLIRGQETQYF. For the CDR3, the DNA is TGCGCCAGCAGCTTGATTCGGGGCCAAGAGACCCAGTACTTC.

The V and J genes are TRBV10-1 and TRBJ2-3; D is unresolved. CDR1 is WNHNN and CDR2 is SYGVQD in the germline V gene (reference sequence). The CDR3 is made up of 16 amino acids. V was trimmed by 4 bases and J by 6 bases, leaving 20 bases between them. In nucleotides, the CDR3 is TGCGCCAGCAGTGCGCCACCTGAGCCCCCTTCGGATACGCAGTATTTT. Residues: CASSAPPEPPSDTQYF.

This sequence joins TRBV7-2 and TRBJ2-1; maybe TRBD2 (5 bases). The CDR3 runs 18 residues. Germline CDR1 SGHTA, CDR2 FQGNSA. V lost 1 base, J lost 1 base, and 17 bases lay in between. The CDR3 region is CASSLGEPAPGSYNEQFF. The DNA of the CDR3 is TGTGCCAGCAGCTTAGGGGAGCCGGCCCCGGGGTCCTACAATGAGCAGTTCTTC.

This chain joins TRBV7-9 and TRBJ1-6, with 8 bases matching TRBD1. This CDR3 comprises 15 residues. V lost 5 bases and J lost 10; bases outside the gene matches: 10. CDR1 is SEHNR, CDR2 FQNEAQ, per germline (reference sequence). The CDR3: CASSAYQGAESPLHF. CDR3 DNA: TGTGCCAGCAGCGCGTACCAGGGGGCAGAATCACCCCTCCACTTT.

This clone was seen just once. The CDR3: CASSRTAYNEQFF. The CDR3 DNA sequence: TGTGCCAGCAGCAGGACCGCCTACAATGAGCAGTTCTTC. V and J are TRBV27 and TRBJ2-1; D gene ambiguous. V gave up 6 bases and J gave up 2 bases, with 8 bases separating them. Germline loops: CDR1 MNHEY, CDR2 SMNVEV (reference sequence). The CDR3 length is 13 residues.

This clone occurred a few times. The V and J genes are TRBV9 and TRBJ2-4, with unresolved D. V was trimmed by 4 bases and J by 1 base, leaving 12 bases between them. This CDR3 has 15 amino acids. Germline CDR1 and CDR2: SGDLS and YYNGEE. The CDR3 DNA follows: TGTGCCAGCAGCCCTAATCTGATGGCCAAAAACATTCAGTACTTC. Residues: CASSPNLMAKNIQYF.

V and J are TRBV7-9 and TRBJ2-1, with TRBD2 matching 11 bases. From germline, CDR1 is SEHNR and CDR2 FQNEAQ (reference sequence). This CDR3 is built from 14 residues. V lost 5 bases to trimming and J lost 8 bases; unmatched junction nucleotides: 5. DNA of the CDR3: TGTGCCAGCAGCCCGGCTAGCGGGAGGCATGAGCAGTTCTTC. Translating gives CASSPASGRHEQFF.

The V gene is TRBV7-8, the J gene TRBJ2-4, with TRBD1 as a possible D gene (5 bases). In germline, CDR1 is SGHVS, CDR2 FQNEAQ. The CDR3 extends over 13 amino acids. The V end was cut by 0 bases, the J end by 11 bases, with 11 bases between. The CDR3 DNA follows: TGTGCCAGCAGCTTAGCGGGCAGGGAACTTCAGTACTTC. The encoded protein is CASSLAGRELQYF. The full variable domain, its missing parts supplied by reference TRBV7-8 and TRBJ2-4, is GAGVSQSPRYKVAKRGQDVALRCDPISGHVSLFWYQQALGQGPEFLTYFQNEAQLDKSGLPSDRFFAERPEGSVSTLKIQRTQQEDSAVYLCASSLAGRELQYFGAGTRLSVL.

The chain couples TRBV7-8 to TRBJ2-7; 13 positions match TRBD2. The CDR3 has 15 residues. With 5 bases clipped from V and 4 bases from J, the junction kept 5 bases outside the gene matches. Germline CDR1 reads SGHVS; CDR2 reads FQNEAQ. The CDR3 reads CASSPGTSGNYEQYF. CDR3 coding DNA: TGTGCCAGCAGCCCGGGGACTAGCGGGAATTACGAGCAGTACTTC.

In its sample, this clone is medium-sized. The genes are TRBV6-1 and TRBJ1-2; D unresolved. CDR1 is MNHNS and CDR2 is SASEGT in the germline V gene. The CDR3 length is 15 residues. V shed 6 bases and J shed 1 base, with 15 bases lying between them. Here the CDR3 DNA reads TGTGCCAGCAGGAGACCGACCTCCAATAACTATGGCTACACCTTC. The encoded protein is CASRRPTSNNYGYTF.

The rearrangement joins TRBV10-1 to TRBJ2-5, with D possibly matching TRBD1 (5 bases). CDR1 and CDR2 (germline): WNHNN, SYGVQD (reference sequence). This CDR3 is 15 amino acids long. The germline V and J ends were trimmed by 0 bases and 4 bases, with 12 bases remaining between them. CDR3 sequence: CASSESVGQGETQYF. The CDR3 DNA reads as TGCGCCAGCAGTGAGTCGGTGGGGCAGGGAGAGACCCAGTACTTC.

The CDR3 region has the DNA TGTGCCAGCAGCTTGGTGGCCACTGAAGCTTTCTTT. It encodes CASSLVATEAFF. This chain links TRBV7-9 with TRBJ1-1, with D unresolved. In germline, CDR1 is SEHNR, CDR2 FQNEAQ (reference sequence). The V end was cut by 3 bases, the J end by 4 bases, with 6 bases between. This CDR3 spans 12 amino acids.

The chain couples TRBV7-9 to TRBJ2-5, with D perhaps assigned TRBD1 or TRBD2 (5 bases each). Judging by the DNA end, TRBJ2-7 fits better; the J call may be wrong. Germline assignment: CDR1 SEHNR and CDR2 FQNEAQ (reference sequence). The CDR3 loop spans 15 amino acids. The CDR3 nucleotides read TGTGCCAGCAGCAAAGGGACGGTGAGCTCCTACGAGCAGTACTTC. It is translated as CASSKGTVSSYEQYF.